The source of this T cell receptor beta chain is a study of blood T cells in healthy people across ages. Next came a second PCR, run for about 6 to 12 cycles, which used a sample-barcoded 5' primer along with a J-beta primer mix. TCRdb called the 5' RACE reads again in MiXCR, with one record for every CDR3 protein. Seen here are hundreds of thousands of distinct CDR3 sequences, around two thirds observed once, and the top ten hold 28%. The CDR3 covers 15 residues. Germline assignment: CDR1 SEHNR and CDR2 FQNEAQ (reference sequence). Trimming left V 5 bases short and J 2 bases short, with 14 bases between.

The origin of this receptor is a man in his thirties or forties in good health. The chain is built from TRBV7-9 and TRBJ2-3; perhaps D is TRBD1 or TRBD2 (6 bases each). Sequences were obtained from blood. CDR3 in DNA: TGTGCCAGCAGCCCGACAGGAGGGCCCACAGATACGCAGTATTTT. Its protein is CASSPTGGPTDTQYF. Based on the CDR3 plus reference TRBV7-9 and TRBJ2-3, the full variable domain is DTGVSQNPRHKITKRGQNVTFRCDPISEHNRLYWYRQTLGQGPEFLTYFQNEAQLEKSRLLSDRFSAERPKGSFSTLEIQRTEQGDSAMYLCASSPTGGPTDTQYFGPGTRLTVL.